The subject of this entry is one TCR beta chain. Its specificity is not known. TCRdb ran MiXCR on the reads and lists one entry per CDR3 protein. This table has hundreds of thousands of distinct CDR3 sequences, 25% to 35% appearing once. The data stem from a study of T cell repertoires in cytomegalovirus infection. About the research overall: The authors used CMV epitopes that were HLA-C-restricted (recently identified) and HLA-B-restricted (well studied). It was the public TCR beta signatures that indicated both CMV infection and matching HLA type.

The CDR3 runs 17 residues. Between the trimmed V and J ends, which lost 8 bases and 2 bases, there was a span of 25 bases. Per germline, CDR1 SGHRS and CDR2 YFSETQ. Study-level points and caveats: HLA-C-restricted CMV clonotypes gave the most frequent clonotype in two of eight donors.

The sample consisted of cultured PBMCs, taken from culture after CMV antigen stimulation. The clonotype comes from a human donor in good health (CMV status not recorded). Some clones in this sample may be carry-over from other donors' samples. The chain joins TRBV5-1 to TRBJ1-2; TRBD1 might be the D (6 bases). The CDR3 DNA sequence: TGCGCCAGTTGGGCCGGGACACAACCTTACCTAAACTATGGCTACACCTTC. As protein: CASWAGTQPYLNYGYTF.